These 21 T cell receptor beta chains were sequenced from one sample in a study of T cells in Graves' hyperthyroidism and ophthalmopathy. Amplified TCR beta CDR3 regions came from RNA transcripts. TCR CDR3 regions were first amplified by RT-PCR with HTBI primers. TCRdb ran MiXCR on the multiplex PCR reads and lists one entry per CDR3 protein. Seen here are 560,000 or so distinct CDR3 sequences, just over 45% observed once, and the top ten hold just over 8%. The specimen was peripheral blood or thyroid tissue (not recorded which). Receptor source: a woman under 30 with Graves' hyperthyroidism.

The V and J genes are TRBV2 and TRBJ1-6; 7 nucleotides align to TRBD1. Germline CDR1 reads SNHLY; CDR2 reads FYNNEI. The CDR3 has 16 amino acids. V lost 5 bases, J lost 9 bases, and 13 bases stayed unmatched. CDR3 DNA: TGTGCCAGCAGTTACGCGACAGGGTCGAGAAGTTCACCCCTCCACTTT. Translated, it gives CASSYATGSRSSPLHF. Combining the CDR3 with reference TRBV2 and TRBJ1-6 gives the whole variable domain EPEVTQTPSHQVTQMGQEVILRCVPISNHLYFYWYRQILGQKVEFLVSFYNNEISEKSEIFDDQFSVERPDGSNFTLKIRSTKLEDSAMYFCASSYATGSRSSPLHFGNGTRLTVT.

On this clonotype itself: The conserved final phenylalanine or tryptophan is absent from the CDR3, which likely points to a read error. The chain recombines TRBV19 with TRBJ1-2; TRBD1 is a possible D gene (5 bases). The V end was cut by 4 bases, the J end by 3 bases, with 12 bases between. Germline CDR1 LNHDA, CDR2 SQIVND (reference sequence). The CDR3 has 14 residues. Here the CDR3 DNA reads TGTGCCAGTAGTAATATAGGCAGGGACTATGGCTACACCCTC. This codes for CASSNIGRDYGYTL.

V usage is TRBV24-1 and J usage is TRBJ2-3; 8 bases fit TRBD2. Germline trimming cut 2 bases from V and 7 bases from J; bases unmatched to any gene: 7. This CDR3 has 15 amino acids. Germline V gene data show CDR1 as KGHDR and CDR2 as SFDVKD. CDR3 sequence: CATSDSTSGGHTQYF. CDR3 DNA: TGTGCCACCAGTGATTCAACTAGCGGAGGCCATACGCAGTATTTT.

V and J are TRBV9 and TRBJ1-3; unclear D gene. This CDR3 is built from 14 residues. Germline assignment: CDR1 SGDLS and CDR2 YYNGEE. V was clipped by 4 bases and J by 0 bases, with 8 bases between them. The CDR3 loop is CASSPDASGNTIYF. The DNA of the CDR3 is TGTGCCAGCAGCCCGGACGCCTCTGGAAACACCATATATTTT.

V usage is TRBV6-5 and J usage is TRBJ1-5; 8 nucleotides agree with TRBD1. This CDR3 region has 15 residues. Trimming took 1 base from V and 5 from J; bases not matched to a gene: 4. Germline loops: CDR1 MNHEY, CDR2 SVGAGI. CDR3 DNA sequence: TGTGCCAGCAGTTACTTGGGACAGGTTGATCAGCCCCAGCATTTT. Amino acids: CASSYLGQVDQPQHF.

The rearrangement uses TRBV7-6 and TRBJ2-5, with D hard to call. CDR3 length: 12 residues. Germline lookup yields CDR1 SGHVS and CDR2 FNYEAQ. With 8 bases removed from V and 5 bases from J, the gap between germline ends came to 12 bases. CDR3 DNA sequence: TGTGCCAGCTCACCACAGAAGGAGACCCAGTACTTC. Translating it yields CASSPQKETQYF.

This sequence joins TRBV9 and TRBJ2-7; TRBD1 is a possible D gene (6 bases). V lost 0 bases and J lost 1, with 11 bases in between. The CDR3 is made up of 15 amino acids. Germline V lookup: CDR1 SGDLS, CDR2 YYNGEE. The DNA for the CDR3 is TGTGCCAGCAGCGTAGCGGACAGCGCATCCTACGAGCAGTACTTC. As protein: CASSVADSASYEQYF.

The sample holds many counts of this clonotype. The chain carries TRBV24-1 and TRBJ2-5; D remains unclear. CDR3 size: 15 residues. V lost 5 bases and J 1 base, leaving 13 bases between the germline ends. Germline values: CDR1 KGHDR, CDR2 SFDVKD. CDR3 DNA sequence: TGTGCCACCAGTGTAACGATAGGATTCCAAGAGACCCAGTACTTC. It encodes CATSVTIGFQETQYF.

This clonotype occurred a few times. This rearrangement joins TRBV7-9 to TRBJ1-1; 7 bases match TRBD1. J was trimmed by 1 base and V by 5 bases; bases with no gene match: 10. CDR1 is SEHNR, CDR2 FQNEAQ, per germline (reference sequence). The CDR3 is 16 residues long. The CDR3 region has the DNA TGTGCCAGCAGCCTCCGACAGGGTACTTCGAACACTGAAGCTTTCTTT. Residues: CASSLRQGTSNTEAFF.

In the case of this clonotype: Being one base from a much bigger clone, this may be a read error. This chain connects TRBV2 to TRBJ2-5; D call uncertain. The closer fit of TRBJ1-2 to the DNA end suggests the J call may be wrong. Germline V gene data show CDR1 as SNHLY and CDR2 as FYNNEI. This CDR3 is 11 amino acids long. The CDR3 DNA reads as TGTGCCAGCAGTGGGCAGAGAGGCTACACCTTC. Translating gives CASSGQRGYTF.

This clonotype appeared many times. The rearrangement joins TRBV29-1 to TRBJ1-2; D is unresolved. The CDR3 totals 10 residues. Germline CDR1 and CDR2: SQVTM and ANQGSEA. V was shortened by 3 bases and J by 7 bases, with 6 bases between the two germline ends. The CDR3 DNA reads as TGCAGCGTTGATCGGTCTGGCTACACCTTC. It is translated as CSVDRSGYTF.

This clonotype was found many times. Here the CDR3 DNA reads TGTGCCAGCAGCTATAGCGGGAGGATAGCCGAGCAGTACTTC. It encodes CASSYSGRIAEQYF. J is TRBJ2-7 and V is TRBV7-9; TRBD2 matches at 10 bases. CDR3 size: 14 residues. Germline V gene sequence: CDR1 SEHNR, CDR2 FQNEAQ (reference sequence). Losses at the gene ends were 4 bases for V and 6 bases for J; bases not matched to a gene: 6.

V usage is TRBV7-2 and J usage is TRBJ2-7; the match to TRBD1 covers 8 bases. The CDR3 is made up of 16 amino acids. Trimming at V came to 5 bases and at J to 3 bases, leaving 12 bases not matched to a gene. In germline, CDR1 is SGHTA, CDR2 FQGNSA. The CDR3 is CASSQGTGYNNYEQYF. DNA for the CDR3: TGTGCCAGCAGCCAAGGGACAGGTTACAACAACTACGAGCAGTACTTC. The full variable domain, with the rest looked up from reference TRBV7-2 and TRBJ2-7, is GAGVSQSPSNKVTEKGKDVELRCDPISGHTALYWYRQSLGQGLEFLIYFQGNSAPDKSGLPSDRFSAERTGGSVSTLTIQRTQQEDSAVYLCASSQGTGYNNYEQYFGPGTRLTVT.

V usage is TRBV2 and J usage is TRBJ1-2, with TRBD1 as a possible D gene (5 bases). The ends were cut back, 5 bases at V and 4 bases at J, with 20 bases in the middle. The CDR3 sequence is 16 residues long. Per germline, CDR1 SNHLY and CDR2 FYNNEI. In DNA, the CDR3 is TGTGCCAGCAGTCCTACCCTTGCGGGGCTCGTCTATGGCTACACCTTC. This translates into CASSPTLAGLVYGYTF.

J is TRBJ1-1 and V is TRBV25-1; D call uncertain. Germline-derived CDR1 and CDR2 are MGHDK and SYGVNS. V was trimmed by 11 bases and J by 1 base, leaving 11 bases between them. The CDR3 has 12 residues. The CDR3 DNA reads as TGTGCCTGGATTCTCGCGAACACTGAAGCTTTCTTT. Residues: CAWILANTEAFF.

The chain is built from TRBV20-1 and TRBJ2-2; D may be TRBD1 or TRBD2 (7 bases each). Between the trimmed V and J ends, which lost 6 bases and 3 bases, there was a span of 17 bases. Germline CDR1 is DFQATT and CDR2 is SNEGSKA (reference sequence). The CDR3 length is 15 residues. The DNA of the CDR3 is TGCAGTGCACCAGACCAGGGGGGGGACACCGGGGAGCTGTTTTTT. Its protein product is CSAPDQGGDTGELFF.

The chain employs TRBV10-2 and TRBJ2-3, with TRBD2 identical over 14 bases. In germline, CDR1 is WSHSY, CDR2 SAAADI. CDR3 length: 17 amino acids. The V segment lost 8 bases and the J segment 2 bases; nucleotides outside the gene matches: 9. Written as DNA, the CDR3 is TGCGCCAGCGGGGGACTAGCGGGAGCACTCTTCACAGATACGCAGTATTTT. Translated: CASGGLAGALFTDTQYF.

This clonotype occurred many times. The CDR3 here is CASSLLESEKLFF. The CDR3 coding sequence is TGTGCCAGCAGCTTACTGGAATCGGAAAAACTGTTTTTT. This sequence joins TRBV7-8 and TRBJ1-4, with unresolved D. Trimming pared 2 bases from V and 8 bases from J, leaving 9 bases between. The germline V gene encodes CDR1 SGHVS and CDR2 FQNEAQ. This CDR3 contains 13 residues. The whole variable domain, remainder taken from reference TRBV7-8 and TRBJ1-4, is GAGVSQSPRYKVAKRGQDVALRCDPISGHVSLFWYQQALGQGPEFLTYFQNEAQLDKSGLPSDRFFAERPEGSVSTLKIQRTQQEDSAVYLCASSLLESEKLFFGSGTQLSVL.

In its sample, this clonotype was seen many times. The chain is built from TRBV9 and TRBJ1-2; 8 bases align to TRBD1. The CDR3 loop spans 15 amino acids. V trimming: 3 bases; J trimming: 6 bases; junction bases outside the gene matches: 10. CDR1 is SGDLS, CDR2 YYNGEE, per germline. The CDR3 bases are TGTGCCAGCAGCGCGTTGGAGGACAGGGCGCATGGCTACACCTTC. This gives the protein CASSALEDRAHGYTF.

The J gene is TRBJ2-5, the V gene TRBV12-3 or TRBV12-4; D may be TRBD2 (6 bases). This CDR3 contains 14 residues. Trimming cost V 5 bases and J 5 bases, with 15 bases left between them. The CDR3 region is CASSPRLGEETQYF. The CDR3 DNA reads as TGTGCCAGCAGTCCCCGACTAGGGGAGGAGACCCAGTACTTC.

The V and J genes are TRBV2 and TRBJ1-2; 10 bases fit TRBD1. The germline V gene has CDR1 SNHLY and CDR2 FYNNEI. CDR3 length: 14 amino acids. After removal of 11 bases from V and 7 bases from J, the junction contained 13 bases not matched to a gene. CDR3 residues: CARTGTGVVAGYTF. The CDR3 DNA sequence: TGTGCCCGCACCGGGACAGGGGTTGTGGCTGGCTACACCTTC.